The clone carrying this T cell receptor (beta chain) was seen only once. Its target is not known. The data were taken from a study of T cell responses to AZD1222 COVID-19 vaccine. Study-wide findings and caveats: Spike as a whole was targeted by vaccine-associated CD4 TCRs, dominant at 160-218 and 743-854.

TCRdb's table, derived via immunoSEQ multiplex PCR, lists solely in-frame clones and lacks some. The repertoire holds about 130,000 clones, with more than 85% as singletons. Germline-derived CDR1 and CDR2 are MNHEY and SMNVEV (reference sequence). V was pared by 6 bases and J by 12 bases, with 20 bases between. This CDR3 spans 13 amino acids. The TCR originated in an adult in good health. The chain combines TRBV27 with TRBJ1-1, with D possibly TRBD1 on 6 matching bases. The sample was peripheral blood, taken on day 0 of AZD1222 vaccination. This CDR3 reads CASRWGVGGLTFF. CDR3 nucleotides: TGTGCCAGCAGGTGGGGGGTAGGGGGGTTAACTTTCTTT.